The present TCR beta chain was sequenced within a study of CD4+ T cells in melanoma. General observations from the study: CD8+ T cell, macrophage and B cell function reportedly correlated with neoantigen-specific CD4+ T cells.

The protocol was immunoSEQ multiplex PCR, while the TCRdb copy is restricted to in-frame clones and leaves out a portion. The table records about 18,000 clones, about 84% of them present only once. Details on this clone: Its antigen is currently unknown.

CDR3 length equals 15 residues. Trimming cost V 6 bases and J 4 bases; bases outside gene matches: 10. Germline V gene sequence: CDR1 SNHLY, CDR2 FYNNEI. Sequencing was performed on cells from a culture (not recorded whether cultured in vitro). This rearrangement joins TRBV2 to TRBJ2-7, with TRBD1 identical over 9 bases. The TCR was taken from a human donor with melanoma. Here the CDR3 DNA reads TGTGCCAGCAGCCTCCTACTGACAGGGGGGTACGAGCAGTACTTC. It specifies CASSLLLTGGYEQYF.